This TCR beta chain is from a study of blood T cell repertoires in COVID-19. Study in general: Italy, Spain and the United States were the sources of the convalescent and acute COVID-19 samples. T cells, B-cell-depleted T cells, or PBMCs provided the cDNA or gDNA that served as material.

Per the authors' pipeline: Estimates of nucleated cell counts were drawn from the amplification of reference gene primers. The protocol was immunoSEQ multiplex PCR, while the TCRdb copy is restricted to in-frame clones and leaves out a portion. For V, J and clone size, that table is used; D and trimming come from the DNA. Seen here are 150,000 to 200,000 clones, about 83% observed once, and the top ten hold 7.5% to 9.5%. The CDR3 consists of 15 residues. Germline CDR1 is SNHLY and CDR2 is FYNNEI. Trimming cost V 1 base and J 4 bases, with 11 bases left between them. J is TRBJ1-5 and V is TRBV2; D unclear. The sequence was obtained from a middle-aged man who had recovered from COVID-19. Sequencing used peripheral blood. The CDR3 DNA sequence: TGTGCCAGCAGTGAAGATGGGAGGATTAATCAGCCCCAGCATTTT. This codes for CASSEDGRINQPQHF.